Below are 9 T cell receptor beta chains sequenced from a single sample in a study of cytomegalovirus exposure and HLA in healthy donors. The study ran its PCR with 60 Vbeta and 13 Jbeta primers. TCRdb's table, derived via immunoSEQ multiplex PCR, lists solely in-frame clones and lacks some. Among 140,000 to 150,000 clones listed, about 75% were seen once. The sequenced sample consisted of PBMCs. The receptors derive from a man aged 30 to 45 in good health and CMV-seronegative.

The genes are TRBV21-1 and TRBJ2-7; whether TRBD1, the table's D call, matches the DNA was not checked. TRBV21-1 is classified as a pseudogene. This CDR3 has 17 residues. The CDR3 nucleotides are TGTGCCAGCAACCACCCCCCGCGACAGGGGCCCTCGTACGAGCAGTACTTC. Protein product: CASNHPPRQGPSYEQYF.

The V gene is TRBV6-5, the J gene TRBJ2-7; 8 bases are shared with TRBD2. Trimming removed 7 bases from V and 9 bases from J; junction bases left unmatched: 17. The germline V gene encodes CDR1 MNHEY and CDR2 SVGAGI. The length of the CDR3 is 15 residues. In DNA form, the CDR3 reads TGTGCCAGCAAATTAAGAGCGGGAGAGCGGCATTGGCAGTACTTC. It yields the protein CASKLRAGERHWQYF.

The rearrangement links TRBV4-1 to TRBJ2-2; the match to TRBD2 covers 7 bases. Germline V gives CDR1 MGHRA, CDR2 YSYEKL. Trimming removed 4 bases from V and 5 bases from J; junction bases left unmatched: 7. The CDR3 totals 15 residues. The CDR3 sequence: CASSLATSVTGELFF. The CDR3 bases are TGCGCCAGCAGCCTGGCCACTAGCGTTACCGGGGAGCTGTTTTTT.

This clone has just a few counts. This chain links TRBV18 with TRBJ1-5; TRBD1 matches 7 bases. The ends lost 2 bases at V and 4 bases at J; junction bases unmatched: 8. The CDR3 spans 16 residues. Germline assignment: CDR1 KGHSH and CDR2 LQKENI. The DNA of the CDR3 is TGTGCCAGCTCACCATCTCAGGGGGTCGGGAATCAGCCCCAGCATTTT. This translates into CASSPSQGVGNQPQHF.

The chain employs TRBV2 and TRBJ2-7; D perhaps matches TRBD2 (5 bases). CDR1 SNHLY and CDR2 FYNNEI come from the germline V gene. V lost 5 bases and J lost 1, with 12 bases in between. CDR3 length equals 14 residues. CDR3 DNA sequence: TGTGCCAGCAGTTCGCGGACTGCTTCCTACGAGCAGTACTTC. This sequence encodes CASSSRTASYEQYF.

This chain connects TRBV6-1 to TRBJ2-3; D remains unclear. Trimming stripped 6 bases from V and 4 bases from J, with 14 bases between. Germline lookup yields CDR1 MNHNS and CDR2 SASEGT. The length of the CDR3 is 14 residues. CDR3 region: CASRVLGVADTQYF. CDR3 coding DNA: TGTGCCAGCAGAGTACTGGGCGTGGCAGATACGCAGTATTTT.

The rearrangement joins TRBV30 to TRBJ2-2, with TRBD2 identical over 11 bases. This CDR3 is 18 amino acids long. CDR1 is GTSNPN, CDR2 SVGIG, per germline (reference sequence). The ends lost 8 bases at V and 1 base at J; junction bases unmatched: 15. The chain's CDR3 is CASGLAGGPRMNTGELFF. CDR3 coding DNA: TGTGCCAGCGGTTTAGCGGGAGGGCCTAGAATGAACACCGGGGAGCTGTTTTTT.

This chain joins TRBV7-9 and TRBJ2-5, with D maybe TRBD2 (6 bases). V was trimmed by 2 bases and J by 7 bases, leaving 17 bases between them. This CDR3 spans 15 amino acids. Germline loops: CDR1 SEHNR, CDR2 FQNEAQ (reference sequence). In nucleotides, the CDR3 is TGTGCCAGCAGCTTAAATAGCGGCTACTTGGGGACCCAGTACTTC. Translated: CASSLNSGYLGTQYF.

The rearrangement joins TRBV2 to TRBJ1-4, with D maybe TRBD1 (5 bases). CDR1 is SNHLY and CDR2 is FYNNEI in the germline V gene. This CDR3 comprises 15 residues. Deletions cut 7 bases from V and 4 bases from J, with 16 bases between. As DNA, the CDR3 is TGTGCCAGCACTCCTCGGACAAGCTTTAATGAAAAACTGTTTTTT. Protein: CASTPRTSFNEKLFF.